Below, 20 T cell receptor beta chains from the same sample are listed, as sequenced in a study of neurological immune-mediated disorders. TCRdb re-derived calls from the 5' RACE reads in MiXCR, one entry per CDR3 protein. The table has about 78,000 distinct CDR3 sequences, about 5.2% seen once. The source material was PBMCs. The receptors shown here come from a woman between 25 and 40 years old with multiple sclerosis.

This clonotype was seen repeatedly, ten times or more. The chain joins TRBV2 to TRBJ1-5, with 7 bases aligning to TRBD1. CDR3 size: 13 residues. The junction had 8 bases not matched to a gene; V was cut back by 10 bases and J by 5 bases. Per germline, CDR1 SNHLY and CDR2 FYNNEI. CDR3 sequence (DNA): TGTGCCACCGCGGGGACAGCCGATCAGCCCCAGCATTTT. Its protein product is CATAGTADQPQHF.

This clonotype was counted at least ten times. The rearrangement joins TRBV3-1 to TRBJ1-5; D is undetermined. With 1 base removed from V and 4 bases from J, the gap between germline ends came to 5 bases. CDR3 length: 13 residues. Per germline, CDR1 LGHDT and CDR2 YNNKEL (reference sequence). The CDR3 is CASSQAHNQPQHF. CDR3 sequence (DNA): TGTGCCAGCAGCCAAGCCCATAATCAGCCCCAGCATTTT.

This clonotype was observed a few times. The J gene is TRBJ2-5, the V gene TRBV11-2; 9 bases align to TRBD1. Germline values: CDR1 SGHAT, CDR2 FQNNGV. V lost 5 bases to trimming and J lost 1 base; unmatched junction nucleotides: 2. The CDR3 covers 14 residues. CDR3 residues: CASSTDRGQETQYF. The CDR3 nucleotides read TGTGCCAGCAGCACGGACAGGGGCCAAGAGACCCAGTACTTC.

This clonotype was detected only a few times. The chain combines TRBV12-3 or TRBV12-4 with TRBJ1-1; possible D gene TRBD1, 6 bases. The CDR3 extends over 12 amino acids. The V end was cut by 7 bases, the J end by 7 bases, with 13 bases between. CDR3 residues: CASNTGRGEAFF. In DNA, the CDR3 is TGTGCCAGCAACACAGGGAGGGGTGAAGCTTTCTTT.

This clonotype was counted ten times or more. The V gene is TRBV5-1, the J gene TRBJ2-5, with TRBD2 identical over 12 bases. Germline CDR1 and CDR2: SGHRS and YFSETQ. The ends lost 5 bases at V and 2 bases at J; junction bases unmatched: 7. This CDR3 is 16 amino acids long. The CDR3 DNA reads as TGCGCCAGCAGTCCCGGACTAGCGGGATTTCAAGAGACCCAGTACTTC. Translating it yields CASSPGLAGFQETQYF.

This clonotype showed up many times. The chain recombines TRBV30 with TRBJ1-2; D not resolved. Germline CDR1 is GTSNPN and CDR2 is SVGIG (reference sequence). The length of the CDR3 is 12 residues. Trimming stripped 1 base from V and 4 bases from J, with 7 bases between. CDR3 coding DNA: TGTGCCTGGAGTGGGTCGAGCTATGGCTACACCTTC. This encodes CAWSGSSYGYTF.

This clonotype was counted at least ten times. V and J are TRBV30 and TRBJ2-3; D uncertain. CDR1 is GTSNPN, CDR2 SVGIG, per germline (reference sequence). There are 14 residues in the CDR3. Trimming removed 2 bases at V and 2 bases at J, with 11 bases between. The CDR3 nucleotides read TGTGCCTGGAGTATAGGATCCGTCACAGATACGCAGTATTTT. It codes for CAWSIGSVTDTQYF.

This clonotype was seen at least ten times. The chain combines TRBV10-1 with TRBJ2-3; maybe TRBD2 (5 bases). V dropped 4 bases and J dropped 0 bases, with 11 bases sitting between them. Germline-derived CDR1 and CDR2 are WNHNN and SYGVQD (reference sequence). CDR3 size: 15 residues. DNA for the CDR3: TGCGCCAGCAGTGGCCCCGAGGGAAGCACAGATACGCAGTATTTT. Its translation is CASSGPEGSTDTQYF.

This clonotype was counted at least ten times. As DNA, the CDR3 is TGTGCCAGCAGCATGACAGGGGGCACGGAAAAACTGTTTTTT. Its translation is CASSMTGGTEKLFF. The chain is built from TRBV7-9 and TRBJ1-4; TRBD1 agrees at 10 bases. Germline loops: CDR1 SEHNR, CDR2 FQNEAQ (reference sequence). This CDR3 contains 14 residues. The V gene end was trimmed by 5 bases and the J gene end by 8 bases; junction bases not matched to a gene: 5.

This clonotype was observed at least ten times. The gene calls are TRBV21-1 and TRBJ1-2; the DNA was not compared with TRBD1, the D call given in the table. TRBV21-1 is shown as a pseudogene. The CDR3 runs to 13 residues. This CDR3 is CASTAPLIYGYTF. For the CDR3, the DNA is TGTGCCAGCACAGCTCCCCTGATCTATGGCTACACCTTC.

This clonotype has ten or more counts. The V gene is TRBV7-2, the J gene TRBJ1-5; D is uncertain. V was shortened by 5 bases and J by 0 bases, with 11 bases between the two germline ends. This CDR3 spans 15 amino acids. Germline V lookup: CDR1 SGHTA, CDR2 FQGNSA. In DNA, the CDR3 is TGTGCCAGCAGCACAACTTCAGGTAGCAATCAGCCCCAGCATTTT. Amino acids: CASSTTSGSNQPQHF.

This clonotype was seen many times. The chain couples TRBV20-1 to TRBJ1-4; D unresolved. The CDR3 consists of 13 residues. Deletions cut 0 bases from V and 4 bases from J, with 6 bases between. Per germline, CDR1 DFQATT and CDR2 SNEGSKA (reference sequence). CDR3 in amino acids: CSARDGSNEKLFF. The DNA for the CDR3 is TGCAGTGCTAGAGACGGGAGTAATGAAAAACTGTTTTTT.

The CDR3 loop reads CASSRGQGGRLPQHF. CDR3 DNA: TGTGCCAGCAGCCGAGGGCAGGGGGGAAGATTGCCCCAGCATTTT. The rearrangement joins TRBV12-3 or TRBV12-4 to TRBJ1-5, with 7 bases identical to TRBD1. After removal of 6 bases from V and 9 bases from J, the junction contained 14 bases not matched to a gene. This CDR3 has 15 amino acids.

This clonotype showed up many times. The junction departs from the called germline gene at one end, perhaps through a read error. The chain has TRBV5-1 and TRBJ1-1; D is unclear. The CDR3 consists of 13 residues. Germline CDR1 reads SGHRS; CDR2 reads YFSETQ. The CDR3 here is CASSLSANTEAFF. As DNA, the CDR3 is TGTGCCAGCAGCTTGTCGGCGAACACTGAAGCTTTCTTT.

This clonotype was counted ten times or more. The rearrangement joins TRBV5-1 to TRBJ2-1; D gene uncertain. CDR3 length equals 15 residues. Trimming took 2 bases from V and 5 from J, leaving 14 bases between them. Germline V gene sequence: CDR1 SGHRS, CDR2 YFSETQ. In nucleotides, the CDR3 is TGCGCCAGCAGCTTTTTTCCCGTAGGCCACAATGAGCAGTTCTTC. This translates into CASSFFPVGHNEQFF.

Many counts were recorded for this clonotype. This chain uses TRBV6-5 with TRBJ1-1, with TRBD1 as a possible D gene (5 bases). The CDR3 is 11 amino acids. The germline CDR1 and CDR2 sequences are MNHEY and SVGAGI. The V and J ends lost 2 bases and 8 bases respectively, with 6 bases between them. CDR3 sequence: CASSYQGEAFF. For the CDR3, the DNA is TGTGCCAGCAGTTACCAGGGAGAAGCTTTCTTT.

The table lists this clonotype with many counts. The chain joins TRBV7-8 to TRBJ1-4; no clear D. The V and J ends lost 1 base and 3 bases respectively, with 15 bases between them. Germline lookup yields CDR1 SGHVS and CDR2 FQNEAQ. There are 17 residues in the CDR3. The CDR3 DNA is TGTGCCAGCAGCTTAGAGGACCCTAAGAGGGCTAATGAAAAACTGTTTTTT. Translating it yields CASSLEDPKRANEKLFF.

This clonotype was recorded at least ten times. The gene calls are TRBV27 and TRBJ2-1; 11 nucleotides match TRBD2. This CDR3 contains 15 residues. With 4 bases clipped from V and 7 bases from J, the junction kept 6 bases outside the gene matches. Germline assignment: CDR1 MNHEY and CDR2 SMNVEV (reference sequence). In DNA form, the CDR3 reads TGTGCCAGCAGTTCTCTAGCGGGAGGCGAGAATGAGCAGTTCTTC. It is translated as CASSSLAGGENEQFF.

Worth noting for this clonotype: A read error may be the cause here, since a much bigger clone is one base away. The chain recombines TRBV11-2 with TRBJ2-7, with TRBD2 identical over 9 bases. The CDR3 is 14 amino acids. V lost 5 bases to trimming and J lost 4 bases; unmatched junction nucleotides: 6. Germline assignment: CDR1 SGHAT and CDR2 FQNNGV. CDR3 loop: CASSRTSVMYEQYF. In nucleotides, the CDR3 is TGTGCCAGCAGCAGGACTAGCGTGATGTACGAGCAGTACTTC.

The rearrangement uses TRBV12-3 or TRBV12-4 and TRBJ2-1, with 7 bases identical to TRBD1. J lost 4 bases, V lost 2 bases, and 2 bases had no gene match. The CDR3 consists of 14 residues. CDR3: CASSLRTGYNEQFF. The DNA of the CDR3 is TGTGCCAGCAGTTTACGGACAGGATACAATGAGCAGTTCTTC.